Shown below are 5 T cell receptor beta chains from a single sample sequenced in a study of blood T cell repertoires in COVID-19. Data came from immunoSEQ multiplex PCR; TCRdb stores just in-frame clones and leaves some out. The data hold about 190,000 clones, with about 85% observed a single time. The sample consisted of peripheral blood. These receptors were collected from a man between 25 and 39 years old with acute or convalescent COVID-19.

This clone was recorded only once. CDR3 in amino acids: CASKNSGSITYEQYF. The CDR3 DNA reads TGCGCCAGTAAGAATAGCGGGAGTATTACCTACGAGCAGTACTTC. This chain joins TRBV5-1 and TRBJ2-7, with 9 positions matching TRBD2. The germline V gene encodes CDR1 SGHRS and CDR2 YFSETQ. This CDR3 region has 15 residues. The V gene end was trimmed by 8 bases and the J gene end by 2 bases; junction bases not matched to a gene: 11.

In its sample, this clone was seen a few times. The gene calls are TRBV2 and TRBJ1-6, with D perhaps matching TRBD1 (6 bases). V was trimmed by 5 bases and J by 5 bases, leaving 10 bases between them. From germline, CDR1 is SNHLY and CDR2 FYNNEI. This CDR3 region has 14 residues. This CDR3 is CASSWDIDNSPLHF. The CDR3 coding sequence is TGTGCCAGCAGTTGGGACATCGATAATTCACCCCTCCACTTT.

CDR3: CASSYQGYNSPLHF. Here the CDR3 DNA reads TGTGCCAGCAGTTACCAGGGGTATAATTCACCCCTCCACTTT. V and J are TRBV6-2 or TRBV6-3 and TRBJ1-6; perhaps TRBD1 as D (6 bases). V lost 2 bases, J lost 4 bases, and 6 bases lay in between. The CDR3 spans 14 residues. Germline CDR1 reads MNHEY; CDR2 reads SVGEGT.

This chain uses TRBV19 with TRBJ1-5, with D tentatively TRBD1 (6 bases). Deletions cut 3 bases from V and 0 bases from J, with 15 bases between. Germline-derived CDR1 and CDR2 are LNHDA and SQIVND (reference sequence). The CDR3 contains 17 residues. CDR3 in amino acids: CASSMTGQILSNQPQHF. In DNA, the CDR3 is TGTGCCAGTAGTATGACGGGACAAATCCTTAGCAATCAGCCCCAGCATTTT. Full variable domain (missing parts from reference TRBV19 and TRBJ1-5): DGGITQSPKYLFRKEGQNVTLSCEQNLNHDAMYWYRQDPGQGLRLIYYSQIVNDFQKGDIAEGYSVSREKKESFPLTVTSAQKNPTAFYLCASSMTGQILSNQPQHFGDGTRLSIL.

V usage is TRBV2 and J usage is TRBJ1-1, with 7 nucleotides matching TRBD1. The V gene end was trimmed by 11 bases and the J gene end by 6 bases; junction bases not matched to a gene: 18. The V gene's germline CDR1 is SNHLY and CDR2 FYNNEI. This CDR3 region has 15 residues. For the CDR3, the DNA is TGTGCCGGACTATACAGGGGTTTTGGGACTCCTGAAGCTTTCTTT. This codes for CAGLYRGFGTPEAFF.